A single sample is the source of the 16 T cell receptor beta chains below, sequenced in a study of control samples from healthy donors and cancer patients (dated by TCRdb to 2020 to 2022). Receptor libraries were prepared by the immunoSEQ multiplex PCR assay. TCRdb took over this immuneACCESS table, retaining in-frame rearrangements with V and J assigned. Such tables are incomplete; in checked studies, under half of the missing clones stem from an unresolved V gene, and the remainder is unexplained. The sample table holds 80,000 to 100,000 clones, of which around 88% were seen once. Of the sample, around an eighth is held by the ten largest clones. Sample: blood. The origin of the receptors is a man younger than 45 in good health.

The V gene is TRBV30, the J gene TRBJ1-1, with 7 bases lining up with TRBD1. Germline trimming cut 5 bases from V and 5 bases from J; bases unmatched to any gene: 17. There are 16 residues in the CDR3. Germline V lookup: CDR1 GTSNPN, CDR2 SVGIG (reference sequence). The chain's CDR3 is CAWGRRTGSLETEAFF. CDR3 in DNA: TGTGCCTGGGGTCGCAGGACAGGCAGTTTGGAGACTGAAGCTTTCTTT. The entire variable domain, with the rest obtained from reference TRBV30 and TRBJ1-1, is as follows: SQTIHQWPATLVQPVGSPLSLECTVEGTSNPNLYWYRQAAGRGLQLLFYSVGIGQISSEVPQNLSASRPQDRQFILSSKKLLLSDSGFYLCAWGRRTGSLETEAFFGQGTRLTVV.

V is TRBV28 and J is TRBJ1-5; TRBD1 might be the D (5 bases). CDR1 and CDR2 from the germline V gene are MDHEN and SYDVKM. Deletions cut 3 bases from V and 3 bases from J, with 9 bases between. The CDR3 totals 14 residues. CDR3 loop: CASSFGGTNQPQHF. DNA of the CDR3: TGTGCCAGCAGTTTTGGTGGGACCAATCAGCCCCAGCATTTT.

This rearrangement joins TRBV7-3 to TRBJ2-2; the D is unclear. Germline CDR1 reads SGHTA; CDR2 reads FQGTGA. Trimming took off 5 bases at V and 4 bases at J, with 8 bases between the two ends. The CDR3 contains 13 residues. The CDR3, as DNA: TGTGCCAGCAGCCCAAGGGCCACCGGGGAGCTGTTTTTT. Its protein is CASSPRATGELFF.

This sequence joins TRBV10-1 and TRBJ1-3; D not certain. The CDR3 extends over 13 amino acids. V was pared by 6 bases and J by 1 base, with 7 bases between. Looked up from germline, CDR1 is WNHNN and CDR2 is SYGVQD (reference sequence). The CDR3: CASSSGSGNTIYF. DNA of the CDR3: TGCGCCAGCAGCTCGGGGTCTGGAAACACCATATATTTT.

The genes are TRBV14 and TRBJ1-3; no firm D call. This CDR3 spans 15 amino acids. Trimming pared 5 bases from V and 4 bases from J, leaving 15 bases between. CDR1 and CDR2 from the germline V gene are SGHDN and FVKESK. The CDR3 spells CASSSRTTIGNTIYF. The CDR3 DNA follows: TGTGCCAGCAGCTCACGGACGACAATAGGAAACACCATATATTTT.

The chain employs TRBV25-1 and TRBJ2-7, with D possibly called TRBD1 or TRBD2 (5 bases each). Trimming took off 4 bases at V and 1 base at J, with 5 bases between the two ends. The CDR3 runs 12 residues. Germline CDR1 MGHDK, CDR2 SYGVNS. Here the CDR3 DNA reads TGTGCCAGCAGTGGGGGGTCCTACGAGCAGTACTTC. Its protein product is CASSGGSYEQYF.

The chain carries TRBV7-3 and TRBJ1-2, with TRBD1 identical over 9 bases. Trimming at V came to 5 bases and at J to 6 bases, leaving 7 bases not matched to a gene. The CDR3 is 14 amino acids. Per germline, CDR1 SGHTA and CDR2 FQGTGA. The CDR3 region is CASSPTGGRHGYTF. CDR3 DNA sequence: TGTGCCAGCAGCCCGACAGGGGGTCGGCATGGCTACACCTTC.

V is TRBV2 and J is TRBJ1-4; D not resolved. CDR3 length equals 15 residues. The germline V and J ends were trimmed by 4 bases and 0 bases, with 9 bases remaining between them. Germline assignment: CDR1 SNHLY and CDR2 FYNNEI. The DNA for the CDR3 is TGTGCCAGCAGTGGACCGTCTACAACTAATGAAAAACTGTTTTTT. Its translation is CASSGPSTTNEKLFF.

The V and J genes are TRBV19 and TRBJ2-7, with a possible D match to TRBD2 (5 bases). CDR1 and CDR2 from the germline V gene are LNHDA and SQIVND (reference sequence). The CDR3 spans 15 residues. V lost 3 bases and J 1 base, leaving 13 bases between the germline ends. In DNA, the CDR3 is TGTGCCAGTAGTATCCTTAGGGCGGGTTCCTACGAGCAGTACTTC. Encoded protein: CASSILRAGSYEQYF.

The chain couples TRBV30 to TRBJ2-7; D tentatively reads TRBD1 or TRBD2 (5 bases each). This CDR3 contains 14 residues. Between the trimmed V and J ends, which lost 0 bases and 9 bases, there was a span of 18 bases. Per the germline V gene, CDR1 is GTSNPN and CDR2 is SVGIG (reference sequence). CDR3 loop: CAWSVVGASLGQYF. The DNA of the CDR3 is TGTGCCTGGAGTGTAGTCGGGGCCTCACTGGGGCAGTACTTC.

The chain joins TRBV10-3 to TRBJ1-5; D is perhaps TRBD1 (6 bases). There are 18 residues in the CDR3. Between the trimmed V and J ends, which lost 2 bases and 1 base, there was a span of 18 bases. The V gene's germline CDR1 is ENHRY and CDR2 SYGVKD. The CDR3 sequence is CAISEGDRTHHSNQPQHF. The CDR3 nucleotides are TGTGCCATCAGTGAGGGAGACAGGACCCACCACAGCAATCAGCCCCAGCATTTT.

This clone was observed a single time. The chain has TRBV20-1 and TRBJ1-4, with TRBD1 identical over 7 bases. Germline values: CDR1 DFQATT, CDR2 SNEGSKA (reference sequence). The CDR3 covers 13 residues. With V trimmed by 3 bases and J by 5 bases, 3 bases remained unmatched. CDR3 sequence: CSASETGNEKLFF. As DNA, the CDR3 is TGCAGTGCTAGTGAGACAGGGAATGAAAAACTGTTTTTT.

The CDR3 spells CASSVLAGETQYF. In DNA form, the CDR3 reads TGTGCCAGCAGCGTGCTTGCGGGAGAGACCCAGTACTTC. V is TRBV9 and J is TRBJ2-5; weak D call: TRBD2 (5 bases). CDR1 and CDR2 from the germline V gene are SGDLS and YYNGEE. The ends were cut back, 2 bases at V and 4 bases at J, with 9 bases in the middle. The CDR3 runs to 13 residues.

The genes are TRBV18 and TRBJ1-2; D might be TRBD1 (5 bases). The CDR3 runs to 16 residues. Germline V gene lookup returns CDR1 KGHSH and CDR2 LQKENI. Trimming cost V 0 bases and J 8 bases, with 19 bases left between them. The chain's CDR3 is CASSPPIRDGLWGYTF. CDR3 in DNA: TGTGCCAGCTCACCACCGATCCGGGACGGCCTATGGGGCTACACCTTC.

This chain uses TRBV6-5 with TRBJ1-2, with D unresolved. Trimming removed 7 bases at V and 7 bases at J, with 13 bases between. CDR1 is MNHEY and CDR2 is SVGAGI in the germline V gene. This CDR3 is built from 12 residues. The CDR3 here is CASTPLVSGYTF. The CDR3 coding sequence is TGTGCCAGCACCCCTCTTGTAAGTGGCTACACCTTC.

Concerning this clone itself: Additional DNA sequences in this sample encode the identical CDR3. The chain has TRBV9 and TRBJ1-5; D is possibly TRBD1 (5 bases). CDR3 size: 15 residues. Germline V gives CDR1 SGDLS, CDR2 YYNGEE. V was clipped by 0 bases and J by 0 bases, with 7 bases between them. CDR3 in amino acids: CASSVDQGSNQPQHF. In DNA form, the CDR3 reads TGTGCCAGCAGCGTAGACCAGGGTAGCAATCAGCCCCAGCATTTT.